Given below is one T cell receptor (beta chain) in context. Trimming shortened V by 4 bases and J by 2 bases, and 6 bases separated the two germline ends. CDR1 is MGHDK, CDR2 SYGVNS, per germline. This CDR3 comprises 12 residues. Original data processing: Amplification of reference gene primers provided the estimated nucleated cell counts. TCRdb keeps only in-frame clones here, not all; method: immunoSEQ multiplex PCR. V and J calls and clone size follow that table, whereas D and trimming were derived from the DNA. Counted here are around 72,000 clones, roughly 87% occurring once; the ten biggest clones make up approximately 6.4%. The entry originates in a study of blood T cell repertoires in COVID-19. Study-wide context: Samples came from the United States, Italy and Spain, spanning acute and convalescent COVID-19. T cells, B-cell-depleted T cells, or PBMCs supplied cDNA or gDNA.

The V gene is TRBV25-1, the J gene TRBJ2-7; maybe TRBD2 (5 bases). This clonotype was sampled from a woman in her fifties or sixties with acute or convalescent COVID-19. Sequenced sample: peripheral blood. CDR3 residues: CASSGRTYEQYF. DNA of the CDR3: TGTGCCAGCAGTGGGAGGACCTACGAGCAGTACTTC.